These 11 T cell receptor beta chains originate from one sample sequenced in a study of vaccination effects on CD4 cells after COVID-19. No antigens are known for them. Data came from immunoSEQ multiplex PCR; TCRdb stores just in-frame clones and leaves some out. Of tens of thousands of clones listed, less than 85% are singletons. Ahead of sequencing, the ViraFEST assay grew antigen-specific CD4+ T cells using viral peptide pools. At the end of around eleven days of culture, CD4+ T cells were isolated. The person acquired a PCR-confirmed SARS-CoV-2 infection between March and December 2020. The sequencing used CD4+ T cells from PBMCs cultured with a peptide pool, collected before COVID-19 vaccination. These receptors came from a human donor who had a prior SARS-CoV-2 infection.

This clone was seen a handful of times. The chain employs TRBV2 and TRBJ1-2, with unresolved D. The CDR3 length is 15 residues. Trimming cost V 7 bases and J 0 bases, with 15 bases left between them. The germline V gene has CDR1 SNHLY and CDR2 FYNNEI. The CDR3 nucleotides are TGTGCCAGCACCGGCAGAACCTCAGCTAACTATGGCTACACCTTC. Protein: CASTGRTSANYGYTF.

The chain uses TRBV10-2 and TRBJ2-7; the D call may be TRBD1 or TRBD2 (5 bases each). Germline CDR1 reads WSHSY; CDR2 reads SAAADI. Trimming stripped 6 bases from V and 7 bases from J, with 25 bases between. This CDR3 comprises 16 residues. Here the CDR3 DNA reads TGCGCCAGCAGCTTCAGTAAGGGGACGCCCCAGGGAGAGCAGTACTTC. It specifies CASSFSKGTPQGEQYF.

The chain carries TRBV5-1 and TRBJ2-7; TRBD1 is a possible D gene (6 bases). Trimming cost V 2 bases and J 7 bases, with 13 bases left between them. This CDR3 has 13 residues. The germline gives CDR1 SGHRS, CDR2 YFSETQ. The DNA for the CDR3 is TGCGCCAGCAGCTTCCAAACAGGGTGGGAGCAGTACTTC. This codes for CASSFQTGWEQYF. Filled out from reference TRBV5-1 and TRBJ2-7, the complete variable domain reads KAGVTQTPRYLIKTRGQQVTLSCSPISGHRSVSWYQQTPGQGLQFLFEYFSETQRNKGNFPGRFSGRQFSNSRSEMNVSTLELGDSALYLCASSFQTGWEQYFGPGTRLTVT.

The chain combines TRBV7-9 with TRBJ2-1, with 10 bases that match TRBD2. This CDR3 region has 16 residues. CDR1 and CDR2 (germline): SEHNR, FQNEAQ (reference sequence). After removal of 0 bases from V and 4 bases from J, the junction contained 3 bases not matched to a gene. The CDR3 is CASSLALAGAYNEQFF. CDR3 bases: TGTGCCAGCAGCTTAGCCCTAGCGGGAGCGTACAATGAGCAGTTCTTC.

The rearrangement links TRBV7-3 to TRBJ2-3, with 7 nucleotides matching TRBD2. V shed 5 bases and J 14 bases; nucleotides not matched to a gene: 13. In germline, CDR1 is SGHTA, CDR2 FQGTGA. CDR3 length equals 13 residues. The DNA for the CDR3 is TGTGCCAGCAGCCCCACTTCGGGGGGTTATGCGTATTTT. It translates to CASSPTSGGYAYF.

This chain joins TRBV5-1 and TRBJ2-7; the match to TRBD2 covers 16 bases. Germline-derived CDR1 and CDR2 are SGHRS and YFSETQ. The CDR3 totals 16 residues. V lost 4 bases and J lost 3; bases outside the gene matches: 4. CDR3 DNA: TGCGCCAGCAGCCCCGGGACTAGCGGGAGGGTCTACGAGCAGTACTTC. Amino acid sequence: CASSPGTSGRVYEQYF.

This clone has only a few counts. The genes are TRBV7-9 and TRBJ1-1; unclear D gene. V lost 5 bases to trimming and J lost 5 bases, with 9 bases between them. The CDR3 extends over 12 amino acids. Germline V gives CDR1 SEHNR, CDR2 FQNEAQ (reference sequence). CDR3 nucleotide sequence: TGTGCCAGCAGCCCTGGTCGGACTGAAGCTTTCTTT. Translating it yields CASSPGRTEAFF.

V gene TRBV2 combines with J gene TRBJ2-5, with D possibly matching TRBD2 (6 bases). Germline lookup yields CDR1 SNHLY and CDR2 FYNNEI. The CDR3 consists of 15 residues. Trimming left V 4 bases short and J 1 base short, with 13 bases between. DNA for the CDR3: TGTGCCAGCAGTGGAGACCTCGGGGGCCAAGAGACCCAGTACTTC. Its translation: CASSGDLGGQETQYF.

CDR3 DNA sequence: TGTGCCAGCAGATCACTAGCGACCGGGGAGCTGTTTTTT. Its protein product is CASRSLATGELFF. This sequence joins TRBV7-2 and TRBJ2-2; 7 bases agree with TRBD2. The CDR3 spans 13 residues. Germline V gives CDR1 SGHTA, CDR2 FQGNSA. V lost 6 bases to trimming and J lost 5 bases; unmatched junction nucleotides: 3.

This clone was seen a few times. The gene calls are TRBV7-9 and TRBJ2-7, with TRBD2 matching 7 bases. CDR3 size: 15 residues. CDR1 and CDR2 (germline): SEHNR, FQNEAQ (reference sequence). The trim removed 2 bases at V and 2 bases at J, leaving 6 bases unmatched. The CDR3 nucleotides read TGTGCCAGCAGCTTATTTGCGGGAGACACCTACGAGCAGTACTTC. Encoded protein: CASSLFAGDTYEQYF.

The chain carries TRBV2 and TRBJ2-7; 11 bases match TRBD1. Germline V gene sequence: CDR1 SNHLY, CDR2 FYNNEI. The CDR3 has 16 residues. Losses at the gene ends were 4 bases for V and 4 bases for J; bases not matched to a gene: 9. CDR3 protein: CASSALRDRGKYEQYF. Here the CDR3 DNA reads TGTGCCAGCAGTGCGCTACGGGACAGGGGGAAGTACGAGCAGTACTTC.